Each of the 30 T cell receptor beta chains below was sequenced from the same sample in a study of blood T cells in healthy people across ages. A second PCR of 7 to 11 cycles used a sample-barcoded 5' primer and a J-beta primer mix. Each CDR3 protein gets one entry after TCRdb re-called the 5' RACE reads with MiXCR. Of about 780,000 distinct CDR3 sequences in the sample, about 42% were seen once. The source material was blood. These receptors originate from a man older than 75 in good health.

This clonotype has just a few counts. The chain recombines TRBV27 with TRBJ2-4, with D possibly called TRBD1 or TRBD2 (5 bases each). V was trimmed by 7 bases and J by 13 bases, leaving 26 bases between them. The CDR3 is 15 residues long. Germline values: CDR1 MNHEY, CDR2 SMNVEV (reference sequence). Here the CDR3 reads CASTGLGAAGGEQYF. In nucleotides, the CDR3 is TGTGCCAGCACCGGGCTCGGGGCCGCTGGTGGGGAGCAGTACTTC.

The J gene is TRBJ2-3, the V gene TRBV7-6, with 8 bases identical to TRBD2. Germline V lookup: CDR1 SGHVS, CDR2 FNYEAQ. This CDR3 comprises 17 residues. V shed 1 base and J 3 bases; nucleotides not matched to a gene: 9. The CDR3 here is CASSLELAGGLTDTQYF. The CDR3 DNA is TGTGCCAGCAGCTTAGAATTGGCGGGAGGACTTACAGATACGCAGTATTTT.

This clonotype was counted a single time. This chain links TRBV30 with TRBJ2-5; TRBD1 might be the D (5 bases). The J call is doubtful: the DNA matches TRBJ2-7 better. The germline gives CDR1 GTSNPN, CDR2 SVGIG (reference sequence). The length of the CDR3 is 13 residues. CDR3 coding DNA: TGTGCCTGGAGTGGACAGTTACCCTACGAGCAGTACTTC. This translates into CAWSGQLPYEQYF.

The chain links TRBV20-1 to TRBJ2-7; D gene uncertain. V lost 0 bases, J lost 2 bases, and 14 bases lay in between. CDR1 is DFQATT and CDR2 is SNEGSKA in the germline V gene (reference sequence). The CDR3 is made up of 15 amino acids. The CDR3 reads CSARETPVGTYEQYF. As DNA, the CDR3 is TGCAGTGCTAGAGAGACGCCTGTCGGAACCTACGAGCAGTACTTC.

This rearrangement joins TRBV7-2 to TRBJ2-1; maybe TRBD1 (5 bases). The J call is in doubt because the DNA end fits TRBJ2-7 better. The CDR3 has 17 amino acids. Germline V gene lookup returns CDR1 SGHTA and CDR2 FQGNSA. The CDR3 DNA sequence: TGTGCCAGCAGCTTATTCGGACAAGTGAGCTCCTACAATGAGCAGTACTTC. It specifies CASSLFGQVSSYNEQYF.

In DNA, the CDR3 is TGTGCCAGCAGTTTAGAGTTCCCCCGGGCCGGAGAGCTATCCTACAATGAGCAGTTCTTC. Its protein is CASSLEFPRAGELSYNEQFF. The chain uses TRBV28 and TRBJ2-1; no clear D gene. V was trimmed by 2 bases and J by 1 base, leaving 24 bases between them. Looked up from germline, CDR1 is MDHEN and CDR2 is SYDVKM. The length of the CDR3 is 20 residues. Combining the CDR3 with reference TRBV28 and TRBJ2-1 gives the whole variable domain DVKVTQSSRYLVKRTGEKVFLECVQDMDHENMFWYRQDPGLGLRLIYFSYDVKMKEKGDIPEGYSVSREKKERFSLILESASTNQTSMYLCASSLEFPRAGELSYNEQFFGPGTRLTVL.

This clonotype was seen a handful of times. The CDR3 loop reads CASTEGSYNSPLHF. DNA of the CDR3: TGTGCCAGCACAGAAGGCTCCTATAATTCACCCCTCCACTTT. The chain joins TRBV6-1 to TRBJ1-6; D ambiguous. The germline gives CDR1 MNHNS, CDR2 SASEGT. V lost 7 bases and J 0 bases, leaving 7 bases between the germline ends. This CDR3 is built from 14 residues.

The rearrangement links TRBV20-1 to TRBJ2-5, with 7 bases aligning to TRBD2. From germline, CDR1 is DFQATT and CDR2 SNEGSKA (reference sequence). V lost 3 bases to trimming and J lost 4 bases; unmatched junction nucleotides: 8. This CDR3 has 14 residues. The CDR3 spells CSAREGGRLETQYF. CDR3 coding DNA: TGCAGTGCTAGGGAGGGAGGGCGGTTAGAGACCCAGTACTTC.

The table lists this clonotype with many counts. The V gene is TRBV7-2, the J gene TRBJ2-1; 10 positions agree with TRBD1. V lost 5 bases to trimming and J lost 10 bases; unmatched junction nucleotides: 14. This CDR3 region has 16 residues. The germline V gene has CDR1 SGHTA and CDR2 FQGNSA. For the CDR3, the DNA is TGTGCCAGCAGCCCTAAGACAGGGGGCAAAGTTGACGAGCAGTTCTTC. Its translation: CASSPKTGGKVDEQFF.

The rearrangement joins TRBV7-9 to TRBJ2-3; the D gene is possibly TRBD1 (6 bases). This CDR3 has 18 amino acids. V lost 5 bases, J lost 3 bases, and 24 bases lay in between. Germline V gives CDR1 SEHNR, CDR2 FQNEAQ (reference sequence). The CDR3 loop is CASSPKGMYRVSTDTQYF. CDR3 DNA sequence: TGTGCCAGCAGCCCTAAAGGCATGTACAGGGTATCGACAGATACGCAGTATTTT.

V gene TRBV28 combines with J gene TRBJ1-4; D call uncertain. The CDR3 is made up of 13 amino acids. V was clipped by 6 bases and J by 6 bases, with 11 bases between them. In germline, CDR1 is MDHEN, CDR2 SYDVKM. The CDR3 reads CASRSTGDEKLFF. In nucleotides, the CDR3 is TGTGCCAGCAGATCAACCGGGGATGAAAAACTGTTTTTT.

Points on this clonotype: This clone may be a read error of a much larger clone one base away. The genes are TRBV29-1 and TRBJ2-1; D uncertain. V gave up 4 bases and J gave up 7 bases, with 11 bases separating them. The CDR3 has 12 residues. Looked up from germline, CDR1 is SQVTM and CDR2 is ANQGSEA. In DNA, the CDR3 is TGCAGCGTTGGAATCGGTCGAAATGAGCAGTTCTTC. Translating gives CSVGIGRNEQFF.

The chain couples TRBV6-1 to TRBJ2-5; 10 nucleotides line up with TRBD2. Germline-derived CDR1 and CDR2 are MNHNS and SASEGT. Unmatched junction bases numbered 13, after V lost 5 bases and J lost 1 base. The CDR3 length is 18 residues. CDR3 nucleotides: TGTGCCAGCAGTCTGGTCGGGCTAGCGGGAGCCATCCAAGAGACCCAGTACTTC. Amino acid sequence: CASSLVGLAGAIQETQYF.

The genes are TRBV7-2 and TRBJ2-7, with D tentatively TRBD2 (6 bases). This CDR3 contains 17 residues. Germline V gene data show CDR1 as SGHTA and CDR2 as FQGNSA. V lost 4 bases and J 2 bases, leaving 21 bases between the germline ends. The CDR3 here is CASSWMGVRESTYEQYF. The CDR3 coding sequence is TGTGCCAGCAGCTGGATGGGGGTACGGGAGAGTACCTACGAGCAGTACTTC. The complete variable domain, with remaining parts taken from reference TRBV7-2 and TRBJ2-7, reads GAGVSQSPSNKVTEKGKDVELRCDPISGHTALYWYRQSLGQGLEFLIYFQGNSAPDKSGLPSDRFSAERTGGSVSTLTIQRTQQEDSAVYLCASSWMGVRESTYEQYFGPGTRLTVT.

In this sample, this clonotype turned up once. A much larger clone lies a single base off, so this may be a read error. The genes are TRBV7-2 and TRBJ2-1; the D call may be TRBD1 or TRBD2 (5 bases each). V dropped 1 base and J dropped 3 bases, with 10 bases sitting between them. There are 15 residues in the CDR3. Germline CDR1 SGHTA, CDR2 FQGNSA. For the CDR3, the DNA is TGTACCAGCAGCTTAGGGGGGAATTACTACAATGAGCAGTTCTTC. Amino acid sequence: CTSSLGGNYYNEQFF.

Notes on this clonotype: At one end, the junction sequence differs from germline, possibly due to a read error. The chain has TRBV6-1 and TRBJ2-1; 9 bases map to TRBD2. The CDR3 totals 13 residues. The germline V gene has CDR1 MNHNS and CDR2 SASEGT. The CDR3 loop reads CASGDSGSRVQFF. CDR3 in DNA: TGTGCCAGCGGTGATAGCGGGAGTAGAGTGCAGTTCTTC.

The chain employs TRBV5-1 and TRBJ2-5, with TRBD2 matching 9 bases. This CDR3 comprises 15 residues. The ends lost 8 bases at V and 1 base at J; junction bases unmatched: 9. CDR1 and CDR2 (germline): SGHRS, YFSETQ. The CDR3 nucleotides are TGCGCCAGTACAGCGGGAGGAAACTTCCAAGAGACCCAGTACTTC. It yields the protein CASTAGGNFQETQYF.

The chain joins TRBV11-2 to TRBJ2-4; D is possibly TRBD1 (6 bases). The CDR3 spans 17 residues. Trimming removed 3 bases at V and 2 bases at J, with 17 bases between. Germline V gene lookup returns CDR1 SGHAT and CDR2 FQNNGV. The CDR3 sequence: CASSLRLGAVTKNIQYF. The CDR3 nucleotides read TGTGCCAGCAGCTTGAGGCTGGGGGCAGTAACCAAAAACATTCAGTACTTC. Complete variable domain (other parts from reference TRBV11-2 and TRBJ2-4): EAGVAQSPRYKIIEKRQSVAFWCNPISGHATLYWYQQILGQGPKLLIQFQNNGVVDDSQLPKDRFSAERLKGVDSTLKIQPAKLEDSAVYLCASSLRLGAVTKNIQYFGAGTRLSVL.

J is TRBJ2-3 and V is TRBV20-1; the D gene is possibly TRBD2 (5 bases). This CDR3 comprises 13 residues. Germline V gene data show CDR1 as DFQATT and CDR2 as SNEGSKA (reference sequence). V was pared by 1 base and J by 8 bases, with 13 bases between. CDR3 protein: CSARGPVGGTQYF. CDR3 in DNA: TGCAGTGCTAGAGGTCCGGTCGGAGGTACGCAGTATTTT.

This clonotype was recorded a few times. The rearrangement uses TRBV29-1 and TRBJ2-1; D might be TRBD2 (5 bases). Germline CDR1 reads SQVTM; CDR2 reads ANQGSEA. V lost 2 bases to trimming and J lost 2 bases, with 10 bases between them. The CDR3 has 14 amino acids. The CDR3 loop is CSVESRAAYNEQFF. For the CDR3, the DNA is TGCAGCGTTGAATCAAGAGCGGCCTACAATGAGCAGTTCTTC.

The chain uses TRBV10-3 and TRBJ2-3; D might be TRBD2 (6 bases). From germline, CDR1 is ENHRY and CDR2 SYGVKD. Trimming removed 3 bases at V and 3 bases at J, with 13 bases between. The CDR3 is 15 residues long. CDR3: CAISEGAGTTDTQYF. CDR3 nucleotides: TGTGCCATCAGTGAAGGTGCGGGGACGACAGATACGCAGTATTTT.

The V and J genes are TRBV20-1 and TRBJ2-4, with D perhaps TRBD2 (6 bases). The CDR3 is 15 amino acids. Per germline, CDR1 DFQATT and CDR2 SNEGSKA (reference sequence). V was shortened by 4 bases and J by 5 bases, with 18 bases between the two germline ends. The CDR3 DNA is TGCAGTGCTACATTCGGGACTCAACCCCAAAACATTCAGTACTTC. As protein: CSATFGTQPQNIQYF.

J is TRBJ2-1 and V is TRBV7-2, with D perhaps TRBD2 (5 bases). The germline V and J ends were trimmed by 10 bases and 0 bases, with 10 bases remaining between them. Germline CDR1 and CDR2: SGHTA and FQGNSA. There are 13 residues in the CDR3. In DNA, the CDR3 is TGTGCCACCACTAGTTACTCCTACAATGAGCAGTTCTTC. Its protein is CATTSYSYNEQFF.

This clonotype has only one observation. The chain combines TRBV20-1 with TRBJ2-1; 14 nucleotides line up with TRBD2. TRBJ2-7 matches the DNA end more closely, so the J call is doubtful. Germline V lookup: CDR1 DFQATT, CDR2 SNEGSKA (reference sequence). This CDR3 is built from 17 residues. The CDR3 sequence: CSAGTSGSSTSYNEQYF. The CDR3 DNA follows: TGCAGTGCGGGGACTAGCGGGAGTAGTACTTCCTACAATGAGCAGTACTTC.

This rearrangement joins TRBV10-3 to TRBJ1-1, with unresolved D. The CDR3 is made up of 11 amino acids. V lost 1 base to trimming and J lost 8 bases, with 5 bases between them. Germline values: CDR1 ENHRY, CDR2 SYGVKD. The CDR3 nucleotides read TGTGCCATCAGTGAGTTCTCCGAAGCTTTCTTT. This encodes CAISEFSEAFF.

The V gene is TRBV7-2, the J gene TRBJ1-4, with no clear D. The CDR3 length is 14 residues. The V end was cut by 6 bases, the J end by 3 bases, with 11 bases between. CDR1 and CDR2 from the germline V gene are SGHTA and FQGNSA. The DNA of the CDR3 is TGTGCCAGCAGGCCCGGAGTAGCTAATGAAAAACTGTTTTTT. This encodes CASRPGVANEKLFF.

This chain's CDR3 is CASSLETVEYNEQFF. DNA of the CDR3: TGCGCCAGCAGCTTGGAAACAGTGGAATACAATGAGCAGTTCTTC. The V gene is TRBV5-1, the J gene TRBJ2-1; D not certain. Trimming left V 0 bases short and J 4 bases short, with 11 bases between. CDR1 is SGHRS and CDR2 is YFSETQ in the germline V gene. CDR3 length equals 15 residues.

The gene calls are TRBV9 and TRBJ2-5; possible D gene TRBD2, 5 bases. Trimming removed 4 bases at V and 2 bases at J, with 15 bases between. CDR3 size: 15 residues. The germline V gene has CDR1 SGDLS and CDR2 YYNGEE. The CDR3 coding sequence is TGTGCCAGCAGCCCTTCTTCTAGCCCGCAAGAGACCCAGTACTTC. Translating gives CASSPSSSPQETQYF.

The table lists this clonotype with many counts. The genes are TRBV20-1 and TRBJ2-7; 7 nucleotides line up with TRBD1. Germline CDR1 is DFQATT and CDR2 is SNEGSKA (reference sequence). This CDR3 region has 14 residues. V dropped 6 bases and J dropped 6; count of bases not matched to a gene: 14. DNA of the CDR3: TGCAGTGCCCAACGAGCGAGGGGGCCCCGCGAGCAGTACTTC. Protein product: CSAQRARGPREQYF.

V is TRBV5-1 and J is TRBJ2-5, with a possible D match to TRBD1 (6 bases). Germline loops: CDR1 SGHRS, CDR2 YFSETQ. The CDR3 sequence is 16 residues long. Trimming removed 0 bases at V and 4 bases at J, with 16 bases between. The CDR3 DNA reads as TGCGCCAGCAGCTTGGGTCAGGGGATTTACCCAGAGACCCAGTACTTC. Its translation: CASSLGQGIYPETQYF. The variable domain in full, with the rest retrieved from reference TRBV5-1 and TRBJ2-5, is KAGVTQTPRYLIKTRGQQVTLSCSPISGHRSVSWYQQTPGQGLQFLFEYFSETQRNKGNFPGRFSGRQFSNSRSEMNVSTLELGDSALYLCASSLGQGIYPETQYFGPGTRLLVL.